The 26 T cell receptor beta chains presented below share a single source sample, sequenced in a study of blood T cell repertoires in COVID-19 (dated by TCRdb to the early 2020s). The library was prepared using the immunoSEQ multiplex PCR assay. In TCRdb, the immuneACCESS table is reduced to in-frame sequences with V and J assigned. These tables do not hold every clone; where another copy was compared, an unresolved V gene accounts for under half, and the others remain unexplained. The sample includes about 250,000 clones, with around 86% observed a single time. Of the sample, approximately 6% falls within the top ten clones. The sample comprised peripheral blood. All receptors derive from a woman over 75 with COVID-19, enrolled during active disease.

The chain employs TRBV4-2 and TRBJ2-1, with 7 bases fitting TRBD2. After removal of 0 bases from V and 2 bases from J, the junction contained 7 bases not matched to a gene. Germline values: CDR1 LGHNA, CDR2 YNFKEQ. CDR3 length equals 17 residues. CDR3 loop: CASSQDLSGATYNEQFF. The CDR3 nucleotides are TGTGCCAGCAGCCAAGATCTCAGCGGGGCGACCTACAATGAGCAGTTCTTC.

In its sample, this clone was seen once. For the CDR3, the DNA is TGTGCCAGCAGCTCAAAATTGAACACTGAAGCTTTCTTT. Its protein product is CASSSKLNTEAFF. The chain uses TRBV7-9 and TRBJ1-1; D ambiguous. V was cut by 4 bases and J by 0 bases, with 6 bases left in between. Germline V gene lookup returns CDR1 SEHNR and CDR2 FQNEAQ (reference sequence). The length of the CDR3 is 13 residues. Full variable domain (rest looked up from reference TRBV7-9 and TRBJ1-1): DTGVSQNPRHKITKRGQNVTFRCDPISEHNRLYWYRQTLGQGPEFLTYFQNEAQLEKSRLLSDRFSAERPKGSFSTLEIQRTEQGDSAMYLCASSSKLNTEAFFGQGTRLTVV.

The chain carries TRBV24-1 and TRBJ2-1; 15 bases agree with TRBD2. This CDR3 is built from 17 residues. Germline trimming cut 3 bases from V and 6 bases from J; bases unmatched to any gene: 5. Germline loops: CDR1 KGHDR, CDR2 SFDVKD. The CDR3 region has the DNA TGTGCCACCAGTGATCAAAAGGGACTAGCGGGGGGCAATGAGCAGTTCTTC. It yields the protein CATSDQKGLAGGNEQFF.

This sequence joins TRBV2 and TRBJ2-4; 10 bases align to TRBD2. Trimming cost V 2 bases and J 3 bases; bases outside gene matches: 4. CDR1 is SNHLY and CDR2 is FYNNEI in the germline V gene. The CDR3 has 16 amino acids. The CDR3 nucleotides read TGTGCCAGCAGTGAACTAGCGGGGGAGGTCAAAAACATTCAGTACTTC. This gives the protein CASSELAGEVKNIQYF.

This chain uses TRBV3-1 (or the pseudogene TRBV3-2) with TRBJ1-2; D call uncertain. With 1 base removed from V and 6 bases from J, the gap between germline ends came to 18 bases. The CDR3 length is 16 residues. Germline CDR1 LGHDT, CDR2 YNNKEL (reference sequence). The CDR3 sequence: CASSQGWGDPWDGYTF. In nucleotides, the CDR3 is TGTGCCAGCAGCCAAGGATGGGGAGACCCCTGGGATGGCTACACCTTC.

This chain uses TRBV28 with TRBJ1-4; 11 bases are shared with TRBD1. Per the germline V gene, CDR1 is MDHEN and CDR2 is SYDVKM. With 6 bases clipped from V and 7 bases from J, the junction kept 4 bases outside the gene matches. The CDR3 has 14 amino acids. This CDR3 is CASSLGTGGEKLFF. The CDR3 nucleotides are TGTGCCAGCAGCCTAGGGACAGGGGGTGAAAAACTGTTTTTT.

CDR3 DNA: TGTGCCAGCAGCACAGCCGGGACTACGGGAGGAAACACCATATATTTT. The encoded protein is CASSTAGTTGGNTIYF. This chain uses TRBV11-3 with TRBJ1-3, with D maybe TRBD1 (5 bases). The ends were cut back, 5 bases at V and 4 bases at J, with 18 bases in the middle. The CDR3 totals 16 residues. Germline V CDR1 and CDR2: SGHNT, YENEEA. Drawing the rest from reference TRBV11-3 and TRBJ1-3, the complete variable domain is EAGVVQSPRYKIIEKKQPVAFWCNPISGHNTLYWYLQNLGQGPELLIRYENEEAVDDSQLPKDRFSAERLKGVDSTLKIQPAELGDSAVYLCASSTAGTTGGNTIYFGEGSWLTVV.

The chain is built from TRBV12-3 or TRBV12-4 and TRBJ1-3, with D unresolved. The CDR3 length is 12 residues. The V end was cut by 4 bases, the J end by 2 bases, with 3 bases between. The CDR3 loop reads CASSSPGNTIYF. In DNA form, the CDR3 reads TGTGCCAGCAGTTCTCCTGGAAACACCATATATTTT.

This chain joins TRBV27 and TRBJ2-7; 7 bases align to TRBD1. The CDR3 sequence is 15 residues long. V shed 0 bases and J 6 bases; nucleotides not matched to a gene: 8. In germline, CDR1 is MNHEY, CDR2 SMNVEV (reference sequence). The CDR3 spells CASSLSQGERSEQYF. The CDR3 DNA sequence: TGTGCCAGCAGTTTATCCCAGGGGGAACGGAGCGAGCAGTACTTC.

This chain uses TRBV5-1 with TRBJ2-2; 7 nucleotides match TRBD2. V lost 0 bases and J lost 5; bases outside the gene matches: 7. Germline V gene lookup returns CDR1 SGHRS and CDR2 YFSETQ. This CDR3 has 16 residues. The CDR3 DNA reads TGCGCCAGCAGCTTGGGTACTGGCGGGGGAACCGGGGAGCTGTTTTTT. Protein sequence: CASSLGTGGGTGELFF.

V and J are TRBV2 and TRBJ2-1; possible D gene TRBD1, 5 bases. The germline V gene has CDR1 SNHLY and CDR2 FYNNEI. This CDR3 has 11 amino acids. Trimming took off 10 bases at V and 10 bases at J, with 14 bases between the two ends. DNA for the CDR3: TGTGCCACACAGGAAGGTATGGAGCAGTTCTTC. It is translated as CATQEGMEQFF.

This clone was counted a few times. The chain has TRBV11-2 and TRBJ2-5, with 8 bases fitting TRBD1. V was clipped by 5 bases and J by 4 bases; unmatched bases: 12. CDR1 SGHAT and CDR2 FQNNGV come from the germline V gene. The CDR3 sequence is 16 residues long. The DNA of the CDR3 is TGTGCCAGCAGCCGAGTGGGACAGGCGAACGTAGAGACCCAGTACTTC. It translates to CASSRVGQANVETQYF.

The V gene is TRBV7-2, the J gene TRBJ2-1; the D gene is possibly TRBD1 (5 bases). The CDR3 is 13 residues long. Looked up from germline, CDR1 is SGHTA and CDR2 is FQGNSA. V lost 3 bases and J lost 9, with 12 bases in between. The DNA for the CDR3 is TGTGCCAGCAGCTTGTTAGGGGATGGTGAGCAGTTCTTC. This codes for CASSLLGDGEQFF.

V gene TRBV6-1 combines with J gene TRBJ2-1, with D perhaps TRBD1 (6 bases). The CDR3 extends over 16 amino acids. Germline V gene sequence: CDR1 MNHNS, CDR2 SASEGT. V was clipped by 4 bases and J by 2 bases, with 15 bases between them. In DNA, the CDR3 is TGTGCCAGCAGTGGGTCCCGGGACACTACCTACAATGAGCAGTTCTTC. This encodes CASSGSRDTTYNEQFF.

This chain uses TRBV7-2 with TRBJ1-2; no clear D gene. There are 14 residues in the CDR3. Trimming stripped 1 base from V and 4 bases from J, with 10 bases between. Germline V gene lookup returns CDR1 SGHTA and CDR2 FQGNSA. The CDR3 sequence is CASSLGGSFYGYTF. The CDR3 DNA is TGTGCCAGCAGCTTAGGAGGCAGCTTCTATGGCTACACCTTC.

V gene TRBV15 combines with J gene TRBJ2-5; perhaps TRBD1 as D (5 bases). The germline V gene has CDR1 LNHNV and CDR2 YYDKDF (reference sequence). The V and J ends lost 0 bases and 5 bases respectively, with 10 bases between them. CDR3 length: 14 amino acids. CDR3 in amino acids: CATSRDRVRETQYF. Written as DNA, the CDR3 is TGTGCCACCAGCAGAGACAGGGTTCGGGAGACCCAGTACTTC.

This clone occurred a few times. The V gene is TRBV2, the J gene TRBJ1-4; 7 bases fit TRBD1. With V trimmed by 7 bases and J by 8 bases, 10 bases remained unmatched. Germline values: CDR1 SNHLY, CDR2 FYNNEI. The CDR3 loop spans 14 amino acids. CDR3 coding DNA: TGTGCCAGCAAACCAAACCGGGACAGCGAAAAACTGTTTTTT. This gives the protein CASKPNRDSEKLFF.

The rearrangement uses TRBV29-1 and TRBJ2-6; the match to TRBD2 covers 7 bases. This CDR3 spans 19 amino acids. The germline V gene encodes CDR1 SQVTM and CDR2 ANQGSEA. With V trimmed by 6 bases and J by 1 base, 18 bases remained unmatched. The CDR3: CSVFIGSGTSWSGANVLTF. The CDR3 DNA sequence: TGCAGCGTCTTCATTGGGAGCGGGACTTCCTGGTCTGGGGCCAACGTCCTGACTTTC. Together with reference TRBV29-1 and TRBJ2-6, the CDR3 gives the full variable domain: SAVISQKPSRDICQRGTSLTIQCQVDSQVTMMFWYRQQPGQSLTLIATANQGSEATYESGFVIDKFPISRPNLTFSTLTVSNMSPEDSSIYLCSVFIGSGTSWSGANVLTFGAGSRLTVL.

The V gene is TRBV7-2, the J gene TRBJ1-3; D may be TRBD1 (5 bases). V was shortened by 2 bases and J by 1 base, with 12 bases between the two germline ends. The CDR3 has 16 amino acids. CDR1 and CDR2 from the germline V gene are SGHTA and FQGNSA. CDR3 loop: CASSLSGRGSGNTIYF. The CDR3, as DNA: TGTGCCAGCAGCTTAAGTGGAAGGGGATCTGGAAACACCATATATTTT.

This sequence joins TRBV4-2 and TRBJ2-5; 8 nucleotides align to TRBD2. Germline lookup yields CDR1 LGHNA and CDR2 YNFKEQ. The ends lost 6 bases at V and 1 base at J; junction bases unmatched: 4. The CDR3 loop spans 14 amino acids. CDR3 sequence (DNA): TGTGCCAGCAGGATGGCGGGGGGCCAAGAGACCCAGTACTTC. This encodes CASRMAGGQETQYF.

The CDR3 bases are TGTGCCAGCAGTGGGACAGGGAAAACGAACACTGAAGCTTTCTTT. It specifies CASSGTGKTNTEAFF. This sequence joins TRBV28 and TRBJ1-1, with TRBD1 matching over 9 bases. The germline gives CDR1 MDHEN, CDR2 SYDVKM. CDR3 length: 15 amino acids. Trimming removed 5 bases from V and 1 base from J; junction bases left unmatched: 5. Looking up the rest from reference TRBV28 and TRBJ1-1 gives the full variable domain: DVKVTQSSRYLVKRTGEKVFLECVQDMDHENMFWYRQDPGLGLRLIYFSYDVKMKEKGDIPEGYSVSREKKERFSLILESASTNQTSMYLCASSGTGKTNTEAFFGQGTRLTVV.

CDR3 DNA sequence: TGTGCCAGCAGCTTCCAAGCGAACACTGAAGCTTTCTTT. Translating it yields CASSFQANTEAFF. This sequence joins TRBV7-8 and TRBJ1-1; D remains ambiguous. This CDR3 is 13 amino acids long. Germline CDR1 and CDR2: SGHVS and FQNEAQ. The ends were cut back, 3 bases at V and 1 base at J, with 6 bases in the middle. The whole variable domain, remainder taken from reference TRBV7-8 and TRBJ1-1, is GAGVSQSPRYKVAKRGQDVALRCDPISGHVSLFWYQQALGQGPEFLTYFQNEAQLDKSGLPSDRFFAERPEGSVSTLKIQRTQQEDSAVYLCASSFQANTEAFFGQGTRLTVV.

This chain joins TRBV5-1 and TRBJ2-5; TRBD1 matches 9 bases. V shed 6 bases, J shed 4 bases, and the junction held 7 bases outside the gene matches. This CDR3 region has 14 residues. Germline V gene sequence: CDR1 SGHRS, CDR2 YFSETQ. CDR3 nucleotides: TGCGCCAGCATGGACAGGGGTCTTACAGAGACCCAGTACTTC. Residues: CASMDRGLTETQYF. Full variable domain (missing parts from reference TRBV5-1 and TRBJ2-5): KAGVTQTPRYLIKTRGQQVTLSCSPISGHRSVSWYQQTPGQGLQFLFEYFSETQRNKGNFPGRFSGRQFSNSRSEMNVSTLELGDSALYLCASMDRGLTETQYFGPGTRLLVL.

V and J are TRBV5-4 and TRBJ2-1; 8 nucleotides agree with TRBD2. Trimming took 0 bases from V and 3 from J; bases not matched to a gene: 2. CDR3 length: 15 residues. CDR1 is SGHNT and CDR2 is YYREEE in the germline V gene (reference sequence). The CDR3 protein is CASSLDSGIYNEQFF. DNA of the CDR3: TGTGCCAGCAGCTTGGATAGCGGGATCTACAATGAGCAGTTCTTC.

V and J are TRBV30 and TRBJ1-1; 9 bases fit TRBD1. V lost 1 base to trimming and J lost 10 bases; unmatched junction nucleotides: 7. The CDR3 is made up of 13 amino acids. Germline V gene data show CDR1 as GTSNPN and CDR2 as SVGIG (reference sequence). CDR3 in DNA: TGTGCCTGGAGTGAGGGACAGGGAATCATAGCTTTCTTT. It codes for CAWSEGQGIIAFF.

To note about this clone: This CDR3 is also generated by other DNA sequences in the sample. This chain uses TRBV18 with TRBJ1-3, with D possibly matching TRBD1 (5 bases). Germline lookup yields CDR1 KGHSH and CDR2 LQKENI. V shed 3 bases and J shed 0 bases, with 9 bases lying between them. The CDR3 extends over 15 amino acids. CDR3 region: CASSPQGSSGNTIYF. The CDR3 region has the DNA TGTGCCAGCTCACCGCAGGGTAGCTCTGGAAACACCATATATTTT.